The clone carrying this TCR beta chain has a count of ten or more. Separate cDNA molecules each had unique molecular identifiers attached to them. Via MiXCR, TCRdb re-called the 5' RACE reads, giving one row per CDR3 protein. The data contain some 30,000 distinct CDR3 sequences, approximately 5.2% of them singletons. This entry belongs to a study of early T cells in non-severe SARS-CoV-2 infection. The trim removed 2 bases at V and 3 bases at J, leaving 1 base unmatched. The CDR3 loop spans 14 amino acids. The chain couples TRBV12-3 or TRBV12-4 to TRBJ2-5, with 9 bases fitting TRBD2. Material for sequencing was whole blood. This clonotype was obtained from an adult who was a healthcare worker with PCR-confirmed SARS-CoV-2 infection or an uninfected control (not recorded which). The CDR3 DNA sequence: TGTGCCAGCAGTTTACGCGGGGGGGAAGAGACCCAGTACTTC. Its translation is CASSLRGGEETQYF.